This TCR beta chain was retrieved from a study of blood T cells in healthy people across ages. Study-level results: Estimated diversity across one million T cells was deemed an underestimate. Versus aged donors, long-lived donors had higher diversity and more naive CD4+ cells.

To note about this clonotype: What it binds is not known.

The second PCR ran roughly 7 to 12 cycles with a sample-barcoded 5' primer and J-beta primers. TCRdb fed the 5' RACE reads into MiXCR, producing one record per CDR3 protein. The sample yields 700,000 to 900,000 distinct CDR3 sequences, roughly 26% seen once. V shed 0 bases and J shed 0 bases, with 12 bases lying between them. CDR3 length equals 16 residues. Germline V gene sequence: CDR1 SGDLS, CDR2 YYNGEE. The data were also submitted as part of a second study, on T cells of mothers and their children. That source reports: The study sampled a few healthy Caucasian mothers and their six children.

The TCR was taken from a boy under 18 in good health. The sequenced sample consisted of blood. The rearrangement uses TRBV9 and TRBJ1-2; D ambiguous. The CDR3: CASSVGPYLANYGYTF. CDR3 bases: TGTGCCAGCAGCGTAGGGCCCTACCTGGCTAACTATGGCTACACCTTC.